Shown below are 23 T cell receptor beta chains from a single sample sequenced in a study of CXCR3-negative and CXCR3-positive naive CD8 T cells. Whole-study findings and limits: Compared with CXCR3-negative naive cells, CXCR3-positive naive cells showed more hydrophobic TRB CDR3s.

The authors prepared UMI-labeled TRB cDNA libraries by 5' RACE. TCRdb reanalyzed the 5' RACE reads, giving one entry per CDR3 protein sequence and no DNA. The sample totals around 140,000 distinct CDR3 sequences. No antigen has been assigned to these receptors. Sequences were obtained from naive CXCR3+ CD8+ T cells from blood. Documented subset: CD45RO-CCR7+CD27+CD95- naive CD8+ T cells expressing CXCR3 (TNR3+). These TCRs come from a human donor in good health. Some clones in this sample may be carry-over from other donors' samples.

The V and J genes are TRBV25-1 and TRBJ2-5; TCRdb's assignment of TRBD2 cannot be checked, as there is no DNA. CDR3 length: 15 amino acids. CDR1 MGHDK and CDR2 SYGVNS come from the germline V gene. This CDR3 reads CASSERKGLQETQYF.

The chain is built from TRBV5-1 and TRBJ2-7; TCRdb indicates TRBD1, and absent DNA this call remains unverified. Germline CDR1 SGHRS, CDR2 YFSETQ. The CDR3 loop spans 14 amino acids. The chain's CDR3 is CASTEGTGSYEQYF.

This sequence joins TRBV29-1 and TRBJ2-7; no DNA is available, so the TRBD1 call from TCRdb remains unchecked. This CDR3 is 13 amino acids long. Germline values: CDR1 SQVTM, CDR2 ANQGSEA. CDR3: CSVESGITYEQYF.

V gene TRBV6-6 combines with J gene TRBJ2-7; TCRdb proposes TRBD2, but this gene call is untestable without DNA. This CDR3 comprises 15 residues. Germline V gene sequence: CDR1 MNHNY, CDR2 SVGAGI (reference sequence). The CDR3 protein is CASTSGGGIPREQYF.

The V and J genes are TRBV28 and TRBJ1-5; TCRdb picks TRBD1, but there is no DNA to check that call. The CDR3 is 16 amino acids. Per germline, CDR1 MDHEN and CDR2 SYDVKM. CDR3 amino acids: CASSLGQGFRNQPQHF.

The chain is built from TRBV7-3 and TRBJ2-1; checking the TCRdb D call of TRBD2 is not possible without DNA. There are 15 residues in the CDR3. Germline CDR1 is SGHTA and CDR2 is FQGTGA. The CDR3 is CASSLGLAGSNEQFF.

The chain carries TRBV20-1 and TRBJ2-7; TCRdb reports TRBD2, a call that lacks DNA to check it against. The CDR3 has 16 residues. Per the germline V gene, CDR1 is DFQATT and CDR2 is SNEGSKA (reference sequence). The CDR3 spells CSARDPTGTSVYEQYF.

The genes are TRBV9 and TRBJ1-2. Germline assignment: CDR1 SGDLS and CDR2 YYNGEE. This CDR3 comprises 17 residues. CDR3 sequence reads: CASSELPRAEINYGYTF.

This chain links TRBV29-1 with TRBJ2-1. The CDR3 extends over 13 amino acids. The V gene's germline CDR1 is SQVTM and CDR2 ANQGSEA. CDR3 loop: CSVLEFRYNEQFF.

This chain uses TRBV7-9 with TRBJ2-7; the D call from TCRdb, TRBD1, cannot be confirmed without DNA. Germline lookup yields CDR1 SEHNR and CDR2 FQNEAQ (reference sequence). The CDR3 consists of 15 residues. The chain's CDR3 is CASYLIQGYSYEQYF.

The rearrangement joins TRBV5-4 to TRBJ2-2; the TRBD1 assignment by TCRdb is unverifiable without DNA. The germline V gene encodes CDR1 SGHNT and CDR2 YYREEE (reference sequence). This CDR3 spans 17 amino acids. This CDR3 is CASSLGFLGGNTGELFF.

The CDR3 sequence: CASSESTDGLNSPLHF. The chain joins TRBV10-1 to TRBJ1-6. Germline-derived CDR1 and CDR2 are WNHNN and SYGVQD (reference sequence). There are 16 residues in the CDR3.

The chain joins TRBV7-9 to TRBJ2-5. This CDR3 contains 13 residues. The germline CDR1 and CDR2 sequences are SEHNR and FQNEAQ (reference sequence). This CDR3 reads CASSLEVRETQYF.

The chain links TRBV25-1 to TRBJ2-5; TCRdb lists TRBD1, though no DNA is available to test this call. The CDR3 runs to 13 residues. Per germline, CDR1 MGHDK and CDR2 SYGVNS. The CDR3 sequence is CASSEWAGETQYF.

V gene TRBV6-9 combines with J gene TRBJ2-5; TCRdb's D gene call, TRBD2, goes unchecked for lack of DNA. There are 13 residues in the CDR3. Germline V gene data show CDR1 as MNHGY and CDR2 as SVAAGI. The CDR3 here is CASIPPREETQYF.

This chain uses TRBV29-1 with TRBJ2-2; TCRdb's D gene call, TRBD1, goes unchecked for lack of DNA. This CDR3 comprises 12 residues. The germline V gene has CDR1 SQVTM and CDR2 ANQGSEA. The CDR3 here is CSGEWGTGELFF.

The V and J genes are TRBV15 and TRBJ2-5; without DNA, the TCRdb call of TRBD2 cannot be checked. The CDR3 runs 20 residues. CDR1 is LNHNV and CDR2 is YYDKDF in the germline V gene (reference sequence). The CDR3 here is CATSRDLRLGLAGQQETQYF.

CDR3 region: CASSQDGGWTNEQFF. The rearrangement uses TRBV3-1 and TRBJ2-1; TCRdb lists TRBD1, though no DNA is available to test this call. Germline V gives CDR1 LGHDT, CDR2 YNNKEL (reference sequence). This CDR3 has 15 residues.

The gene calls are TRBV7-9 and TRBJ2-5; TCRdb selects TRBD1, and the lack of DNA leaves this call unchecked. The CDR3 length is 14 residues. Per germline, CDR1 SEHNR and CDR2 FQNEAQ (reference sequence). CDR3 amino acids: CASSLSGGQETQYF.

The chain is built from TRBV19 and TRBJ2-3. CDR3 size: 14 residues. Per the germline V gene, CDR1 is LNHDA and CDR2 is SQIVND (reference sequence). CDR3 amino acids: CASKNNYGTDTQYF.

The rearrangement uses TRBV27 and TRBJ2-7. This CDR3 spans 15 amino acids. Germline V gene data show CDR1 as MNHEY and CDR2 as SMNVEV (reference sequence). The CDR3 loop reads CASSLIARSHYEQYF.

The CDR3: CASSGLAGTYEQYF. The chain links TRBV28 to TRBJ2-7; lacking DNA, the TRBD2 call made by TCRdb goes unchecked. This CDR3 has 14 residues. Germline V gene data show CDR1 as MDHEN and CDR2 as SYDVKM.

The chain employs TRBV27 and TRBJ2-2; the TCRdb call, TRBD1, lacks DNA for checking. Per the germline V gene, CDR1 is MNHEY and CDR2 is SMNVEV (reference sequence). The CDR3 totals 11 residues. The CDR3 reads CASIPPGELFF.